This T cell receptor (beta chain) was captured in a study of blood T cell repertoires in COVID-19. Study in general: Specimens from acute and convalescent COVID-19 originated in the United States, Italy and Spain. From T cells, B-cell-depleted T cells, or PBMCs came the material, which was cDNA or gDNA.

During active infection, Seattle patients enrolled and were then monitored through disease. Under the authors' procedure: Amplifying reference gene primers gave estimates of nucleated cell counts. Some clones are missing from TCRdb's copy, which holds only in-frame ones; the method was immunoSEQ multiplex PCR. V and J calls and clone size are those listed in that table; D and trimming were worked out from the DNA. The table records roughly 300,000 clones, less than 85% of them present only once. The sample taken for sequencing was peripheral blood. The sequence was collected from a human donor with COVID-19, enrolled during active disease. The donor label of this sample is uncertain.

The CDR3 nucleotides read TGTGCCAGCAGCCAACAGGTCTACGAGCAGTACTTC. Its translation: CASSQQVYEQYF. V and J are TRBV7-9 and TRBJ2-7; a weak D match, TRBD1 (5 bases). Germline V gene lookup returns CDR1 SEHNR and CDR2 FQNEAQ (reference sequence). Trimming removed 5 bases at V and 3 bases at J, with 8 bases between. The CDR3 totals 12 residues.